This T cell receptor beta chain was recorded in a study of cytomegalovirus exposure and HLA in healthy donors. Of note for this clone: Its antigen is not identified.

J was trimmed by 4 bases and V by 0 bases; bases with no gene match: 6. Germline V gene data show CDR1 as LGHNA and CDR2 as YNFKEQ. The CDR3 length is 15 residues. PCR amplification relied on 60 Vbeta primers (plus 13 Jbeta primers). Method: immunoSEQ multiplex PCR; TCRdb's copy keeps in-frame clones and lacks some. The repertoire holds under 50,000 clones, with roughly 76% as singletons. Study observations and caveats: As confirmed in vitro, a few CMV-associated chains were specific for CMV antigens. As a later analysis showed, several of the most significant clusters appeared to be linked to common viral pathogens. Some TCR beta chains (around 180 of them) were listed as cytomegalovirus-associated. A reported reduction in N-insertions relative to the roughly 700-donor mean was seen in an Asian-associated ancestry cluster in a later analysis.

The chain recombines TRBV4-2 with TRBJ2-7, with 7 bases fitting TRBD2. Sequencing was performed on PBMCs. The sequence was obtained from a man aged 25 to 45 in good health and CMV-seronegative. The CDR3: CASSQDLADSYEQYF. The CDR3 bases are TGTGCCAGCAGCCAAGATCTAGCGGACTCGTACGAGCAGTACTTC.